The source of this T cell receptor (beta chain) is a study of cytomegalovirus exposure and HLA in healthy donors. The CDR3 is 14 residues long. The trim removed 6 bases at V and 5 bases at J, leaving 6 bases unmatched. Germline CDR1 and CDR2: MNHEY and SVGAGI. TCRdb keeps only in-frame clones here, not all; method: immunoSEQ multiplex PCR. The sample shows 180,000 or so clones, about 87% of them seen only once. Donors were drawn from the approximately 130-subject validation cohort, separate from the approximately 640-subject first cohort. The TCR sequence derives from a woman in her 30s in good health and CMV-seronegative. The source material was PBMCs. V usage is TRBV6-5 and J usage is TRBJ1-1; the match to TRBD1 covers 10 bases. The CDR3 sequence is CASSRQGARTEAFF. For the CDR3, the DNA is TGTGCCAGCAGCCGACAGGGGGCGCGGACTGAAGCTTTCTTT.